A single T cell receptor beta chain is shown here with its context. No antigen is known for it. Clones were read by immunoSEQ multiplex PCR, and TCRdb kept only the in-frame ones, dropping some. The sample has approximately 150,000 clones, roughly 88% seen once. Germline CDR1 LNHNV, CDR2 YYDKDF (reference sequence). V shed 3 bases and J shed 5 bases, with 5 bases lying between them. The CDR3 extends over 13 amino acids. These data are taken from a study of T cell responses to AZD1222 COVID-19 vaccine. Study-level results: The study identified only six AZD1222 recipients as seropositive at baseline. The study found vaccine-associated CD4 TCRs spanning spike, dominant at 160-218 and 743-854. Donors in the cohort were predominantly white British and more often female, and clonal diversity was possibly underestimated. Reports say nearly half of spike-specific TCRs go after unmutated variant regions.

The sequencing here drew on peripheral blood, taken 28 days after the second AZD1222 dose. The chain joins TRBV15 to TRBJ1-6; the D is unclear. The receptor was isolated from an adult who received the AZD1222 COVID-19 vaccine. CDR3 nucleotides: TGTGCCACCAGCAGGGGGAATAATTCACCCCTCCACTTT. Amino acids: CATSRGNNSPLHF. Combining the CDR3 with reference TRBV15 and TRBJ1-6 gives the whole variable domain DAMVIQNPRYQVTQFGKPVTLSCSQTLNHNVMYWYQQKSSQAPKLLFHYYDKDFNNEADTPDNFQSRRPNTSFCFLDIRSPGLGDTAMYLCATSRGNNSPLHFGNGTRLTVT.